The table lists the clone carrying this TCR beta chain with a few counts. Its specificity is unknown. The source of the sample is a study of CD8 T cells in ankylosing spondylitis. Findings of the study overall: Ankylosing spondylitis blood appeared to carry a characteristic TCR beta motif of roughly eight highly homologous variants.

The CDR3 consists of 15 residues. TCRdb called the 5' RACE reads again in MiXCR, with one record for every CDR3 protein. Here the sample spans about 500,000 distinct CDR3 sequences, about 13% being singletons. This sequence was found in a male donor with ankylosing spondylitis. Input material: blood, either unsorted or a sorted T cell fraction (not recorded which). The chain joins TRBV21-1 to TRBJ1-4. TRBV21-1 is annotated as a pseudogene. The DNA for the CDR3 is TGTGCCAGCAGCGCACTAATAGGCACTAATGAAAAACTGTTTTTT. Translated, it gives CASSALIGTNEKLFF.